Listed here are 18 T cell receptor beta chains from one sample, sequenced in a study of T cells in Graves' hyperthyroidism and ophthalmopathy. Template material for amplifying TCR beta CDR3 regions consisted of RNA transcripts. With the HTBI primer set, the TCR CDR3 went through a first round of RT-PCR. Using its own MiXCR run on the multiplex PCR reads, TCRdb lists one record per CDR3 protein. The data hold under 400,000 distinct CDR3 sequences, with roughly 15% observed a single time. The material sequenced was blood. These receptors came from a woman aged 55-69 years with Graves' ophthalmopathy.

To note about this clonotype: This may stem from a read error, because a much larger clone lies one nucleotide away. This chain joins TRBV27 and TRBJ2-5; 14 nucleotides agree with TRBD2. There are 16 residues in the CDR3. Losses at the gene ends were 6 bases for V and 7 bases for J; bases not matched to a gene: 10. Germline V gene data show CDR1 as MNHEY and CDR2 as SMNVEV (reference sequence). CDR3 bases: TGTGCCAGCAGAAGACTAGCGGGAGGGCCCCGAGGGACCCAGTACTTC. It specifies CASRRLAGGPRGTQYF.

This clonotype was counted only a few times. This chain connects TRBV29-1 to TRBJ2-1; D is unresolved. The V and J ends lost 4 bases and 4 bases respectively, with 5 bases between them. CDR3 length: 11 residues. Looked up from germline, CDR1 is SQVTM and CDR2 is ANQGSEA. The CDR3 sequence: CSVAPYNEQFF. As DNA, the CDR3 is TGCAGCGTTGCTCCGTACAATGAGCAGTTCTTC.

This clonotype was seen repeatedly, ten times or more. The rearrangement joins TRBV27 to TRBJ2-7, with a tentative D call TRBD2 (5 bases). Germline CDR1 MNHEY, CDR2 SMNVEV (reference sequence). This CDR3 has 16 residues. Trimming pared 2 bases from V and 3 bases from J, leaving 17 bases between. The chain's CDR3 is CASSLMGYGEIYEQYF. CDR3 DNA sequence: TGTGCCAGCAGTTTAATGGGCTATGGGGAGATCTACGAGCAGTACTTC.

The rearrangement uses TRBV12-3 or TRBV12-4 and TRBJ1-2, with a tentative D call TRBD1 (5 bases). There are 14 residues in the CDR3. Trimming removed 6 bases from V and 5 bases from J, with 16 bases in between. CDR3 loop: CASSLGASGYGYTF. CDR3 coding DNA: TGTGCCAGCAGCCTAGGGGCCTCTGGGTATGGCTACACCTTC.

This clonotype was observed at least ten times. The chain carries TRBV12-3 or TRBV12-4 and TRBJ2-7, with D unresolved. This CDR3 contains 15 residues. Trimming shortened V by 0 bases and J by 0 bases, and 9 bases separated the two germline ends. This CDR3 is CASSLATLTSYEQYF. The CDR3 DNA reads as TGTGCCAGCAGTTTAGCGACATTAACCTCCTACGAGCAGTACTTC.

V and J are TRBV6-1 and TRBJ1-5, with D perhaps matching TRBD1 (5 bases). Germline lookup yields CDR1 MNHNS and CDR2 SASEGT. This CDR3 spans 15 amino acids. Trimming stripped 5 bases from V and 2 bases from J, with 13 bases between. In DNA form, the CDR3 reads TGTGCCAGCAGTTACGGGGCCCAGGGCAATCAGCCCCAGCATTTT. Its protein is CASSYGAQGNQPQHF.

The chain recombines TRBV10-3 with TRBJ1-2; D gene unclear. V was shortened by 5 bases and J by 6 bases, with 13 bases between the two germline ends. Germline CDR1 is ENHRY and CDR2 is SYGVKD. The CDR3 has 13 residues. The CDR3 region is CAISPPETNGYTF. In DNA form, the CDR3 reads TGTGCCATCAGTCCCCCAGAAACCAATGGCTACACCTTC.

The table lists this clonotype with many counts. The rearrangement joins TRBV2 to TRBJ2-7; 11 bases align to TRBD2. This CDR3 is 16 amino acids long. The junction had 7 bases not matched to a gene; V was cut back by 4 bases and J by 2 bases. CDR1 is SNHLY and CDR2 is FYNNEI in the germline V gene. CDR3 amino acids: CASSGGPGLAAYEQYF. CDR3 DNA sequence: TGTGCCAGCAGTGGCGGGCCGGGACTAGCGGCCTACGAGCAGTACTTC. Looking up the rest from reference TRBV2 and TRBJ2-7 gives the full variable domain: EPEVTQTPSHQVTQMGQEVILRCVPISNHLYFYWYRQILGQKVEFLVSFYNNEISEKSEIFDDQFSVERPDGSNFTLKIRSTKLEDSAMYFCASSGGPGLAAYEQYFGPGTRLTVT.

The chain recombines TRBV3-1 with TRBJ1-2; D is ambiguous. CDR3 length: 13 residues. Germline loops: CDR1 LGHDT, CDR2 YNNKEL (reference sequence). V shed 4 bases and J shed 5 bases, with 11 bases lying between them. The CDR3 DNA reads as TGTGCCAGCAGCCTGGGCATCGAATATGGCTACACCTTC. It specifies CASSLGIEYGYTF.

The V call is TRBV19, the J call TRBJ2-7; TRBD2 matches at 8 bases. Germline CDR1 reads LNHDA; CDR2 reads SQIVND (reference sequence). Unmatched junction bases numbered 2, after V lost 4 bases and J lost 3 bases. This CDR3 comprises 13 residues. In nucleotides, the CDR3 is TGTGCCAGTAGTACGGGACTAGTCTACGAGCAGTACTTC. Its protein product is CASSTGLVYEQYF.

Many counts were recorded for this clonotype. The chain combines TRBV6-1 with TRBJ2-4, with 11 bases identical to TRBD2. Per the germline V gene, CDR1 is MNHNS and CDR2 is SASEGT. After removal of 5 bases from V and 0 bases from J, the junction contained 3 bases not matched to a gene. The CDR3 runs to 16 residues. The CDR3 loop is CASSKLAGVAKNIQYF. The CDR3 nucleotides read TGTGCCAGCAGTAAACTAGCGGGAGTAGCCAAAAACATTCAGTACTTC.

This clonotype came up a few times. V is TRBV2 and J is TRBJ2-7; D is unresolved. Per germline, CDR1 SNHLY and CDR2 FYNNEI. Trimming pared 8 bases from V and 7 bases from J, leaving 12 bases between. CDR3 length: 11 amino acids. The CDR3 region is CASGGPPEQYF. The CDR3 coding sequence is TGTGCCAGCGGTGGACCTCCGGAGCAGTACTTC.

With regard to this clonotype: A much larger clone lies one base from this, so it may be a read error. This rearrangement joins TRBV7-8 to TRBJ2-3; D is uncertain. Looked up from germline, CDR1 is SGHVS and CDR2 is FQNEAQ. This CDR3 is built from 15 residues. The chain's CDR3 is CASSLAGIRPDTLYF. The DNA of the CDR3 is TGTGCCAGCAGCTTAGCGGGGATTAGACCAGATACGCTGTATTTT.

This clonotype came up a few times. This rearrangement joins TRBV6-1 to TRBJ2-1; TRBD2 aligns across 9 bases. The V gene end was trimmed by 1 base and the J gene end by 0 bases; junction bases not matched to a gene: 19. The germline gives CDR1 MNHNS, CDR2 SASEGT. The CDR3 is 22 amino acids. This CDR3 reads CASSEGYRGEGFSGSSYNEQFF. In nucleotides, the CDR3 is TGTGCCAGCAGTGAAGGATACAGGGGCGAAGGGTTTAGCGGGAGCTCCTACAATGAGCAGTTCTTC.

This clonotype was picked up many times. The genes are TRBV30 and TRBJ2-5; D may be TRBD2 (6 bases). V was clipped by 6 bases and J by 4 bases, with 12 bases between them. The CDR3 totals 12 residues. CDR1 and CDR2 (germline): GTSNPN, SVGIG (reference sequence). The CDR3 loop is CACYGSGETQYF. CDR3 sequence (DNA): TGTGCCTGCTACGGGAGTGGAGAGACCCAGTACTTC.

The chain has TRBV4-1 and TRBJ2-1; D perhaps matches TRBD2 (6 bases). Trimming left V 4 bases short and J 5 bases short, with 12 bases between. There are 14 residues in the CDR3. In germline, CDR1 is MGHRA, CDR2 YSYEKL. CDR3 sequence reads: CASSLLADNNEQFF. CDR3 DNA: TGCGCCAGCAGCCTGTTAGCGGATAACAATGAGCAGTTCTTC.

This clonotype was picked up many times. V and J are TRBV2 and TRBJ2-1, with TRBD2 as a possible D gene (6 bases). Per germline, CDR1 SNHLY and CDR2 FYNNEI. This CDR3 is built from 13 residues. The V gene lost 5 bases and the J gene lost 3 bases, with 8 bases spanning the gap. The chain's CDR3 is CASSQDYYNEQFF. CDR3 nucleotide sequence: TGTGCCAGCAGTCAGGACTACTACAATGAGCAGTTCTTC.

This clonotype was detected many times. CDR3 in amino acids: CATSRGAGAETQYF. CDR3 coding DNA: TGTGCCACCAGCAGGGGGGCGGGAGCAGAGACCCAGTACTTC. The chain combines TRBV15 with TRBJ2-5, with TRBD2 as a possible D gene (7 bases). There are 14 residues in the CDR3. With 3 bases removed from V and 4 bases from J, the gap between germline ends came to 12 bases. The V gene's germline CDR1 is LNHNV and CDR2 YYDKDF (reference sequence).